This passage covers 9 T cell receptor beta chains from one sample sequenced in a study of a mutant IDH1 vaccine in newly diagnosed glioma. Profiling relied on immunoSEQ multiplex PCR, and the TCRdb table lists in-frame clones only, not all of them. The data show under 80,000 clones, approximately 83% seen once. Time point meaning: baseline, week 1 (first vaccination visit). Treatment meaning: pre-vaccination baseline after standard-of-care therapy. This specimen consisted of PBMCs, obtained from a glioma patient treated with radiotherapy, temozolomide or both. These receptor sequences come from a man aged 30 to 39 with glioma.

V usage is TRBV7-7 and J usage is TRBJ1-6; D not certain. Deletions cut 3 bases from V and 7 bases from J, with 13 bases between. The germline CDR1 and CDR2 sequences are SSHAT and FNYEAQ (reference sequence). This CDR3 contains 15 residues. CDR3 DNA: TGTGCCAGCAGCTTCAGTAAGGCGAGAAATTCACCCCTCCACTTT. Its protein product is CASSFSKARNSPLHF.

V gene TRBV13 combines with J gene TRBJ1-2, with D maybe TRBD1 (6 bases). The CDR3 sequence is 13 residues long. Germline CDR1 is PRHDT and CDR2 is FYEKMQ (reference sequence). V gave up 2 bases and J gave up 7 bases, with 11 bases separating them. Written as DNA, the CDR3 is TGTGCCAGCAGCTTAAGGGGGGTCGGTGGCTACACCTTC. Translated, it gives CASSLRGVGGYTF.

The chain links TRBV5-1 to TRBJ2-5, with a tentative D call TRBD2 (6 bases). Trimming pared 0 bases from V and 11 bases from J, leaving 23 bases between. The CDR3 contains 16 residues. CDR1 SGHRS and CDR2 YFSETQ come from the germline V gene. CDR3 coding DNA: TGCGCCAGCAGCTTGGAGGAGGGTGGCATATACGGTGAGCAGTACTTC. It codes for CASSLEEGGIYGEQYF.

The chain has TRBV15 and TRBJ2-2, with a possible D match to TRBD1 (5 bases). V was cut by 5 bases and J by 5 bases, with 18 bases left in between. There are 16 residues in the CDR3. In germline, CDR1 is LNHNV, CDR2 YYDKDF (reference sequence). The CDR3 bases are TGTGCCACCAGCCCCTTTCTCCCGAAGGGGACCGGGGAGCTGTTTTTT. Protein product: CATSPFLPKGTGELFF.

The chain carries TRBV4-1 and TRBJ1-1; maybe TRBD1 (5 bases). V was clipped by 3 bases and J by 6 bases, with 17 bases between them. The CDR3 covers 15 residues. Looked up from germline, CDR1 is MGHRA and CDR2 is YSYEKL. CDR3 in amino acids: CASSHPVGGMAEAFF. The DNA for the CDR3 is TGCGCCAGCAGCCATCCAGTGGGGGGAATGGCTGAAGCTTTCTTT.

The chain recombines TRBV15 with TRBJ1-5; the D is unclear. The germline V and J ends were trimmed by 0 bases and 4 bases, with 13 bases remaining between them. The germline gives CDR1 LNHNV, CDR2 YYDKDF (reference sequence). This CDR3 comprises 16 residues. The CDR3 loop is CATSRDRREGNQPQHF. The CDR3 DNA sequence: TGTGCCACCAGCAGAGATAGGCGGGAAGGGAATCAGCCCCAGCATTTT.

This clone showed up just once. This chain connects TRBV6-5 to TRBJ2-2; D is uncertain. The germline V and J ends were trimmed by 0 bases and 8 bases, with 10 bases remaining between them. The CDR3 covers 14 residues. Per the germline V gene, CDR1 is MNHEY and CDR2 is SVGAGI. The CDR3 protein is CASSYSVESGELFF. As DNA, the CDR3 is TGTGCCAGCAGTTACTCGGTGGAGTCTGGGGAGCTGTTTTTT.

With respect to this clone: Other DNA sequences in the same sample also yield this CDR3. The CDR3 sequence: CASSLGRGSGNTIYF. CDR3 nucleotides: TGTGCCAGCAGCTTAGGACGGGGCTCTGGAAACACCATATATTTT. The chain has TRBV11-2 and TRBJ1-3; no reliable D call. The germline gives CDR1 SGHAT, CDR2 FQNNGV. This CDR3 contains 15 residues. With 1 base removed from V and 0 bases from J, the gap between germline ends came to 7 bases.

This chain connects TRBV6-1 to TRBJ2-7; no firm D call. The germline V gene has CDR1 MNHNS and CDR2 SASEGT. The CDR3 is 11 amino acids. V lost 2 bases and J 13 bases, leaving 12 bases between the germline ends. CDR3 loop: CASSEFYVGYF. DNA for the CDR3: TGTGCCAGCAGTGAATTTTATGTAGGTTACTTC.